This TCR beta chain originates from a study of blood T cell repertoires in COVID-19. In germline, CDR1 is MNHEY, CDR2 SMNVEV (reference sequence). V dropped 5 bases and J dropped 1; count of bases not matched to a gene: 8. The CDR3 is 15 residues long. The repertoire was sequenced with immunoSEQ multiplex PCR; TCRdb's copy has only in-frame clones and lacks some. The data show 100,000 to 150,000 clones, 84% seen once. This sequence originates from a woman in her twenties or thirties who had recovered from COVID-19. The sample taken for sequencing was peripheral blood. V is TRBV27 and J is TRBJ2-7, with 7 bases identical to TRBD1. In DNA form, the CDR3 reads TGTGCCAGCAGTACGTCTACAGGGGTATCCTACGAGCAGTACTTC. Encoded protein: CASSTSTGVSYEQYF.